Each of the 27 T cell receptor beta chains below was sequenced from the same sample in a study of vaccination and CD4 T cells after COVID-19. Which antigens these TCRs recognize remains unknown. The sample's treatment: roughly 10-day PBMC culture with coronavirus spike peptide pools or control peptides (ViraFEST assay). Sequencing of DNA taken from cultured CD4+ T cells relied on the Oncomine TCR Beta short-read assay. TCRdb ran MiXCR on the PCR reads and lists one entry per CDR3 protein. Of fewer than 20,000 distinct CDR3 sequences detected, approximately 50% appear once; the ten largest clones hold 5.5% to 8.5%. The input for sequencing was CD4+ T cells from blood, cultured in vitro, taken before SARS-CoV-2 vaccination. The source is a human donor who had recovered from COVID-19.

The chain carries TRBV19 and TRBJ1-1, with D unclear. CDR1 and CDR2 (germline): LNHDA, SQIVND (reference sequence). V lost 4 bases, J lost 12 bases, and 18 bases lay in between. This CDR3 has 13 amino acids. CDR3 loop: CASSTPSALGTFF. CDR3 nucleotide sequence: TGTGCCAGTAGTACCCCCTCGGCACTGGGTACTTTCTTT.

This sequence joins TRBV18 and TRBJ2-1; no reliable D call. The germline V gene encodes CDR1 KGHSH and CDR2 LQKENI. Trimming took 3 bases from V and 3 from J, leaving 15 bases between them. The CDR3 contains 16 residues. The chain's CDR3 is CASSPSPGGSYNEQFF. CDR3 DNA: TGTGCCAGCTCACCCTCCCCCGGCGGTAGCTACAATGAGCAGTTCTTC.

J is TRBJ1-5 and V is TRBV2; D is perhaps TRBD1 (5 bases). Germline CDR1 reads SNHLY; CDR2 reads FYNNEI. The CDR3 length is 14 residues. Trimming removed 11 bases from V and 6 bases from J, with 20 bases in between. The CDR3 DNA sequence: TGTGCCGGCTCCCCCTCCGGGGGGGGTCAGCCCCAGCATTTT. It translates to CAGSPSGGGQPQHF.

The chain uses TRBV28 and TRBJ1-5; D is unresolved. Germline V lookup: CDR1 MDHEN, CDR2 SYDVKM. The CDR3 extends over 15 amino acids. Trimming took off 3 bases at V and 6 bases at J, with 15 bases between the two ends. The CDR3: CASSLQLGGGQPQHF. CDR3 DNA sequence: TGTGCCAGCAGTTTGCAATTGGGAGGAGGTCAGCCCCAGCATTTT.

The chain employs TRBV29-1 and TRBJ2-1; D is possibly TRBD1 (5 bases). Trimming took 3 bases from V and 12 from J, leaving 12 bases between them. The CDR3 length is 11 residues. The germline gives CDR1 SQVTM, CDR2 ANQGSEA. Here the CDR3 reads CSVDEGAGQFF. DNA of the CDR3: TGCAGCGTTGATGAAGGGGCCGGGCAGTTCTTC.

This clonotype was seen once. The gene calls are TRBV5-5 and TRBJ2-5; D ambiguous. The germline V gene has CDR1 SGHKS and CDR2 YYEKEE (reference sequence). CDR3 size: 13 residues. V dropped 0 bases and J dropped 1 base, with 4 bases sitting between them. CDR3 DNA sequence: TGTGCCAGCAGCTTGGGGGTCCAAGAGACCCAGTACTTC. Translated, it gives CASSLGVQETQYF.

This chain joins TRBV7-9 and TRBJ2-5; D may be TRBD1 (5 bases). The V gene's germline CDR1 is SEHNR and CDR2 FQNEAQ (reference sequence). Trimming took off 3 bases at V and 0 bases at J, with 5 bases between the two ends. CDR3 length: 13 amino acids. CDR3 region: CASSFRDQETQYF. DNA for the CDR3: TGTGCCAGCAGCTTCAGGGACCAAGAGACCCAGTACTTC. The full variable domain, rest sourced from reference TRBV7-9 and TRBJ2-5, is DTGVSQNPRHKITKRGQNVTFRCDPISEHNRLYWYRQTLGQGPEFLTYFQNEAQLEKSRLLSDRFSAERPKGSFSTLEIQRTEQGDSAMYLCASSFRDQETQYFGPGTRLLVL.

The CDR3 reads CASSFPSGNTIYF. The CDR3 DNA sequence: TGTGCCAGCAGCTTCCCCTCTGGAAACACCATATATTTT. This rearrangement joins TRBV5-5 to TRBJ1-3; D is unresolved. CDR1 is SGHKS, CDR2 YYEKEE, per germline (reference sequence). The CDR3 runs to 13 residues. The germline V and J ends were trimmed by 2 bases and 0 bases, with 3 bases remaining between them.

A few counts support this clonotype. This chain links TRBV7-9 with TRBJ2-2, with a weak D call TRBD2 (5 bases). Between the trimmed V and J ends, which lost 1 base and 6 bases, there was a span of 12 bases. The CDR3 consists of 15 residues. Germline-derived CDR1 and CDR2 are SEHNR and FQNEAQ (reference sequence). CDR3 sequence: CASSLEVGVAGELFF. CDR3 nucleotide sequence: TGTGCCAGCAGCTTAGAGGTGGGAGTGGCCGGGGAGCTGTTTTTT.

The V and J genes are TRBV12-3 or TRBV12-4 and TRBJ2-7; D call uncertain. The CDR3 totals 17 residues. The germline V and J ends were trimmed by 3 bases and 2 bases, with 20 bases remaining between them. The CDR3 coding sequence is TGTGCCAGCAGTTTTGACCCCCTCAACGGACGAACCTACGAGCAGTACTTC. As protein: CASSFDPLNGRTYEQYF.

This chain uses TRBV29-1 with TRBJ1-2, with D hard to call. The CDR3 runs 9 residues. Trimming stripped 7 bases from V and 9 bases from J, with 9 bases between. Germline CDR1 is SQVTM and CDR2 is ANQGSEA. The DNA of the CDR3 is TGCAGCGCTACCAGGCGCTACACCTTC. Amino acids: CSATRRYTF.

V is TRBV24-1 and J is TRBJ2-5; 8 nucleotides match TRBD1. CDR1 and CDR2 from the germline V gene are KGHDR and SFDVKD. The J segment lost 5 bases and the V segment lost 9 bases, leaving 7 bases of the junction unmatched. The CDR3 runs 13 residues. The CDR3 nucleotides are TGTGCCACCGGAGACAGGGGTGGGGAGACCCAGTACTTC. Protein: CATGDRGGETQYF.

V is TRBV7-2 and J is TRBJ2-3; TRBD1 agrees at 7 bases. Germline CDR1 reads SGHTA; CDR2 reads FQGNSA. J lost 4 bases, V lost 1 base, and 2 bases had no gene match. The CDR3 covers 14 residues. The CDR3 is CASSLGQGADTQYF. In nucleotides, the CDR3 is TGTGCCAGCAGCTTAGGACAGGGAGCAGATACGCAGTATTTT.

The chain combines TRBV6-1 with TRBJ2-6; tentatively, D is TRBD2 (5 bases). V was cut by 7 bases and J by 2 bases, with 6 bases left in between. The CDR3 contains 13 residues. The germline V gene encodes CDR1 MNHNS and CDR2 SASEGT. CDR3 DNA: TGTGCCAGCACTAGCACTGGGGCCAACGTCCTGACTTTC. Translation: CASTSTGANVLTF.

The chain couples TRBV11-2 to TRBJ2-1, with 8 bases that match TRBD2. The CDR3 is 13 residues long. Trimming at V came to 3 bases and at J to 10 bases, leaving 5 bases not matched to a gene. Germline V gives CDR1 SGHAT, CDR2 FQNNGV. In nucleotides, the CDR3 is TGTGCCAGCAGCTTGACTAGCGAGACCGAGCAGTTCTTC. It yields the protein CASSLTSETEQFF.

The chain employs TRBV20-1 and TRBJ2-7; the match to TRBD1 covers 9 bases. The CDR3 extends over 15 amino acids. The J segment lost 3 bases and the V segment lost 3 bases, leaving 9 bases of the junction unmatched. Germline V gene data show CDR1 as DFQATT and CDR2 as SNEGSKA (reference sequence). CDR3 protein: CSASTSATGGYEQYF. In DNA form, the CDR3 reads TGCAGTGCTAGTACCTCCGCGACAGGGGGCTACGAGCAGTACTTC.

This clonotype occurred a few times. Here the CDR3 DNA reads TGTGCCAGCAGTTACCGTGGGGGATCGGACATTCAGTACTTC. Translation: CASSYRGGSDIQYF. This sequence joins TRBV6-2 or TRBV6-3 and TRBJ2-4; D is tentatively TRBD1 or TRBD2 (5 bases each). Per germline, CDR1 MNHEY and CDR2 SVGEGT. The V end lost 2 bases, the J end lost 8 bases, and 13 bases lay between the germline ends. The CDR3 extends over 14 amino acids.

The CDR3 protein is CSAAPSYEQYF. CDR3 coding DNA: TGCAGTGCTGCCCCTTCCTACGAGCAGTACTTC. This chain connects TRBV20-1 to TRBJ2-7; D is unresolved. CDR3 length: 11 residues. Germline V CDR1 and CDR2: DFQATT, SNEGSKA (reference sequence). Between the trimmed V and J ends, which lost 5 bases and 1 base, there was a span of 6 bases.

The CDR3 region is CASSARDRGLRTEAFF. In nucleotides, the CDR3 is TGTGCCAGTAGCGCCAGGGACAGGGGCCTGAGGACTGAAGCTTTCTTT. V and J are TRBV19 and TRBJ1-1; 10 bases agree with TRBD1. Germline values: CDR1 LNHDA, CDR2 SQIVND (reference sequence). Unmatched junction bases numbered 12, after V lost 6 bases and J lost 5 bases. This CDR3 region has 16 residues.

This clonotype was counted between two and nine times. The gene calls are TRBV28 and TRBJ1-5; D possibly corresponds to TRBD1 (5 bases). Trimming pared 8 bases from V and 4 bases from J, leaving 18 bases between. The CDR3 has 15 amino acids. Germline V gene sequence: CDR1 MDHEN, CDR2 SYDVKM. The CDR3 loop reads CASVRGVQGNQPQHF. The DNA for the CDR3 is TGTGCCAGCGTCCGGGGGGTTCAGGGTAATCAGCCCCAGCATTTT.

The CDR3 coding sequence is TGCGCCAGCAGCTTGGTGCCTAGCGGGAGTCAAGAGACCCAGTACTTC. This gives the protein CASSLVPSGSQETQYF. V usage is TRBV5-1 and J usage is TRBJ2-5; 10 bases agree with TRBD2. The J segment lost 2 bases and the V segment lost 0 bases, leaving 4 bases of the junction unmatched. The CDR3 is made up of 16 amino acids. CDR1 is SGHRS and CDR2 is YFSETQ in the germline V gene. Together with reference TRBV5-1 and TRBJ2-5, the CDR3 gives the full variable domain: KAGVTQTPRYLIKTRGQQVTLSCSPISGHRSVSWYQQTPGQGLQFLFEYFSETQRNKGNFPGRFSGRQFSNSRSEMNVSTLELGDSALYLCASSLVPSGSQETQYFGPGTRLLVL.

This clonotype was observed a few times. The chain couples TRBV2 to TRBJ2-5; D might be TRBD2 (6 bases). Germline V gene data show CDR1 as SNHLY and CDR2 as FYNNEI. Trimming removed 4 bases from V and 2 bases from J, with 11 bases in between. This CDR3 is 14 amino acids long. The CDR3 reads CASSAWRDQETQYF. The CDR3 region has the DNA TGTGCCAGCAGTGCTTGGAGGGATCAAGAGACCCAGTACTTC. Based on the CDR3 plus reference TRBV2 and TRBJ2-5, the full variable domain is EPEVTQTPSHQVTQMGQEVILRCVPISNHLYFYWYRQILGQKVEFLVSFYNNEISEKSEIFDDQFSVERPDGSNFTLKIRSTKLEDSAMYFCASSAWRDQETQYFGPGTRLLVL.

The chain combines TRBV7-3 with TRBJ2-2, with 13 bases lining up with TRBD2. The ends lost 6 bases at V and 4 bases at J; junction bases unmatched: 5. The germline gives CDR1 SGHTA, CDR2 FQGTGA. The CDR3 contains 16 residues. CDR3 bases: TGTGCCAGCAGGCGCGGGACTAGCGGGATCACCGGGGAGCTGTTTTTT. Its protein is CASRRGTSGITGELFF.

The chain links TRBV5-4 to TRBJ2-3; the match to TRBD1 covers 7 bases. Trimming removed 0 bases from V and 2 bases from J; junction bases left unmatched: 3. Germline values: CDR1 SGHNT, CDR2 YYREEE (reference sequence). The CDR3 has 15 residues. The CDR3 here is CASSLGTGLTDTQYF. The CDR3 nucleotides read TGTGCCAGCAGCTTGGGGACAGGCCTCACAGATACGCAGTATTTT. The entire variable domain, with the rest obtained from reference TRBV5-4 and TRBJ2-3, is as follows: ETGVTQSPTHLIKTRGQQVTLRCSSQSGHNTVSWYQQALGQGPQFIFQYYREEENGRGNFPPRFSGLQFPNYSSELNVNALELDDSALYLCASSLGTGLTDTQYFGPGTRLTVL.

The chain uses TRBV5-4 and TRBJ2-3, with D possibly TRBD2 on 5 matching bases. This CDR3 spans 12 amino acids. Germline CDR1 is SGHNT and CDR2 is YYREEE (reference sequence). V dropped 4 bases and J dropped 6 bases, with 9 bases sitting between them. CDR3 amino acids: CASSRTGDTQYF. The CDR3 DNA sequence: TGTGCCAGCAGCCGGACTGGCGATACGCAGTATTTT. Complete variable domain (other parts from reference TRBV5-4 and TRBJ2-3): ETGVTQSPTHLIKTRGQQVTLRCSSQSGHNTVSWYQQALGQGPQFIFQYYREEENGRGNFPPRFSGLQFPNYSSELNVNALELDDSALYLCASSRTGDTQYFGPGTRLTVL.

Only a few counts were recorded for this clonotype. This rearrangement joins TRBV6-1 to TRBJ2-5, with 13 bases identical to TRBD2. The CDR3 length is 15 residues. V gave up 7 bases and J gave up 2 bases; unmatched junction bases: 4. Germline V gene data show CDR1 as MNHNS and CDR2 as SASEGT. This chain's CDR3 is CASIGLAGAQETQYF. The CDR3 nucleotides read TGTGCCAGCATCGGACTAGCGGGAGCGCAAGAGACCCAGTACTTC.

This clonotype was observed a single time. CDR3 residues: CSAWGQNYGYTF. The CDR3 nucleotides read TGCAGTGCCTGGGGACAAAACTATGGCTACACCTTC. The chain joins TRBV20-1 to TRBJ1-2; perhaps TRBD1 as D (6 bases). The CDR3 has 12 residues. In germline, CDR1 is DFQATT, CDR2 SNEGSKA (reference sequence). V dropped 6 bases and J dropped 2 bases, with 10 bases sitting between them.